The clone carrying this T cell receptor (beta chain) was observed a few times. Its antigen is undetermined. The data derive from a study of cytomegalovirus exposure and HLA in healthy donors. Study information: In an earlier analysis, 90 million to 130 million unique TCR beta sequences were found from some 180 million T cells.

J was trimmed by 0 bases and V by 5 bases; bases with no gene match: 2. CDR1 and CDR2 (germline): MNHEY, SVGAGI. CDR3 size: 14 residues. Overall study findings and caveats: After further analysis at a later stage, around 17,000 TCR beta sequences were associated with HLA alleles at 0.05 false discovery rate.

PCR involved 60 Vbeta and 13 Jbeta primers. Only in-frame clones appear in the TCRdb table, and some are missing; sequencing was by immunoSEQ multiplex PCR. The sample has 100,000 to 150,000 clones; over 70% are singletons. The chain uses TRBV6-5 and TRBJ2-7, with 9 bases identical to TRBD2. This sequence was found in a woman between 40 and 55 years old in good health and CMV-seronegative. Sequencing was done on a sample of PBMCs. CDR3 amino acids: CASSSGRLSYEQYF. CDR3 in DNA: TGTGCCAGCAGTAGCGGGAGGCTCTCCTACGAGCAGTACTTC.